What follows are 4 T cell receptor beta chains derived from one specimen sequenced in a study of blood T cells in healthy people across ages. It was with a sample-barcoded 5' primer and a J-beta primer mix that a second PCR of roughly 6 to 11 cycles was run. MiXCR, run by TCRdb on the 5' RACE reads, gives a single entry per CDR3 protein. The data hold fewer than 900,000 distinct CDR3 sequences, with around 36% observed a single time. Specimen: blood. Receptors originate from a man aged 18 to 29 in good health.

This clonotype was counted a few times. V and J are TRBV18 and TRBJ2-1, with D unresolved. The germline V gene encodes CDR1 KGHSH and CDR2 LQKENI. CDR3 length equals 13 residues. V lost 3 bases, J lost 5 bases, and 8 bases lay in between. CDR3 amino acids: CASSPKTHNEQFF. In nucleotides, the CDR3 is TGTGCCAGCTCACCCAAGACCCACAATGAGCAGTTCTTC.

This clonotype was counted between two and nine times. The chain employs TRBV6-5 and TRBJ1-2; D ambiguous. The CDR3 covers 16 residues. CDR1 and CDR2 (germline): MNHEY, SVGAGI. Trimming pared 0 bases from V and 2 bases from J, leaving 13 bases between. The CDR3 spells CASSYSIRAPNYGYTF. CDR3 nucleotides: TGTGCCAGCAGTTACTCGATCCGGGCTCCCAACTATGGCTACACCTTC.

The chain couples TRBV7-2 to TRBJ2-5, with 9 bases lining up with TRBD1. The CDR3 sequence is 16 residues long. Germline lookup yields CDR1 SGHTA and CDR2 FQGNSA. Losses at the gene ends were 2 bases for V and 1 base for J; bases not matched to a gene: 5. As DNA, the CDR3 is TGTGCCAGCAGCTTAAGGACAGGGGAACCCCAAGAGACCCAGTACTTC. Translating gives CASSLRTGEPQETQYF.

Worth noting for this clonotype: At one end the junction does not follow the germline gene, possibly because of a read error. The V gene is TRBV29-1, the J gene TRBJ1-2; D may be TRBD1 (5 bases). This CDR3 is 12 amino acids long. CDR1 SQVTM and CDR2 ANQGSEA come from the germline V gene. In DNA form, the CDR3 reads TGCAGCGCGGGACGGGGGAACTATGGCCACACCTTC. It specifies CSAGRGNYGHTF. Full variable domain (rest looked up from reference TRBV29-1 and TRBJ1-2): SAVISQKPSRDICQRGTSLTIQCQVDSQVTMMFWYRQQPGQSLTLIATANQGSEATYESGFVIDKFPISRPNLTFSTLTVSNMSPEDSSIYLCSAGRGNYGHTFGSGTRLTVV.